The 18 T cell receptor beta chains in this list originate from one sample, sequenced in a study of PD-L1 blockade in urothelial cancer. Indicated time point: pretreatment peripheral blood. Using immunoSEQ multiplex PCR, the repertoire was profiled, and TCRdb retains in-frame clones only, with some absent. The sample includes 100,000 to 150,000 clones, 65% to 85% of them seen just once. The sequences come from PBMCs, collected around atezolizumab (anti-PD-L1) treatment. Receptors were obtained from a man between 50 and 59 years old with urothelial cancer.

There are a few counts of this clone. The chain recombines TRBV7-9 with TRBJ1-6; TRBD1 agrees at 7 bases. The CDR3 is made up of 13 amino acids. CDR1 SEHNR and CDR2 FQNEAQ come from the germline V gene (reference sequence). The V gene end was trimmed by 11 bases and the J gene end by 7 bases; junction bases not matched to a gene: 8. The CDR3 is CAFEDRANSPLHF. The CDR3 region has the DNA TGTGCCTTCGAAGACAGGGCCAATTCACCCCTCCACTTT.

This clone has just one count. V gene TRBV30 combines with J gene TRBJ1-1; 7 bases fit TRBD1. V lost 4 bases, J lost 0 bases, and 8 bases stayed unmatched. The CDR3 runs 15 residues. Germline CDR1 reads GTSNPN; CDR2 reads SVGIG (reference sequence). The CDR3 region is CAWTRTGVMNTEAFF. In nucleotides, the CDR3 is TGTGCCTGGACCCGGACAGGAGTTATGAACACTGAAGCTTTCTTT. Full variable domain (remainder filled in from reference TRBV30 and TRBJ1-1): SQTIHQWPATLVQPVGSPLSLECTVEGTSNPNLYWYRQAAGRGLQLLFYSVGIGQISSEVPQNLSASRPQDRQFILSSKKLLLSDSGFYLCAWTRTGVMNTEAFFGQGTRLTVV.

This clone was seen more than once but under ten times. This chain joins TRBV18 and TRBJ1-5, with a tentative D call TRBD1 (5 bases). V dropped 3 bases and J dropped 0 bases, with 6 bases sitting between them. There are 14 residues in the CDR3. Germline CDR1 KGHSH, CDR2 LQKENI. The chain's CDR3 is CASSPQGSNQPQHF. The CDR3, as DNA: TGTGCCAGCTCACCTCAGGGTAGCAATCAGCCCCAGCATTTT.

The genes are TRBV5-5 and TRBJ2-7; D is unclear. This CDR3 has 13 amino acids. Germline V gene data show CDR1 as SGHKS and CDR2 as YYEKEE (reference sequence). V shed 4 bases and J shed 7 bases, with 15 bases lying between them. CDR3 in amino acids: CASSLGFQREQYF. DNA of the CDR3: TGTGCCAGCAGCCTCGGGTTTCAACGGGAGCAGTACTTC.

V gene TRBV11-1 combines with J gene TRBJ1-1; D gene unclear. The CDR3 contains 14 residues. Germline V gene data show CDR1 as SGHAT and CDR2 as FQDESV (reference sequence). V lost 5 bases and J 6 bases, leaving 16 bases between the germline ends. This CDR3 is CASSAGFSSAEAFF. The CDR3 coding sequence is TGTGCCAGCAGCGCCGGTTTTTCTAGCGCTGAAGCTTTCTTT.

The chain combines TRBV4-2 with TRBJ2-1; TRBD2 matches 9 bases. The CDR3 has 18 amino acids. V dropped 0 bases and J dropped 6; count of bases not matched to a gene: 12. Germline assignment: CDR1 LGHNA and CDR2 YNFKEQ. Here the CDR3 DNA reads TGTGCCAGCAGCCAAGAACGTGCGGCGGGAGGGCCGTCCAATGAGCAGTTCTTC. Translating gives CASSQERAAGGPSNEQFF.

This clone was seen only a few times. The chain combines TRBV5-1 with TRBJ1-6, with 7 bases matching TRBD1. The CDR3 runs to 14 residues. Germline V CDR1 and CDR2: SGHRS, YFSETQ. J lost 3 bases, V lost 5 bases, and 2 bases had no gene match. The CDR3 sequence is CASSRDSYNSPLHF. DNA of the CDR3: TGCGCCAGCAGTAGGGACAGCTATAATTCACCCCTCCACTTT.

The V gene is TRBV11-3, the J gene TRBJ2-1; the D gene is possibly TRBD2 (6 bases). Germline V gene sequence: CDR1 SGHNT, CDR2 YENEEA. CDR3 length: 16 residues. V lost 0 bases and J 3 bases, leaving 12 bases between the germline ends. This CDR3 is CASSLESGVSYNEQFF. The CDR3 DNA follows: TGTGCCAGCAGCTTAGAGTCGGGAGTAAGCTACAATGAGCAGTTCTTC.

The genes are TRBV30 and TRBJ2-7, with 8 bases matching TRBD1. The length of the CDR3 is 15 residues. The germline gives CDR1 GTSNPN, CDR2 SVGIG (reference sequence). Trimming at V came to 1 base and at J to 5 bases, leaving 10 bases not matched to a gene. The CDR3: CAWSAEIRTGNEQYF. CDR3 coding DNA: TGTGCCTGGAGTGCCGAAATCCGGACAGGGAACGAGCAGTACTTC.

The chain joins TRBV5-1 to TRBJ2-7; TRBD1 is a possible D gene (5 bases). Trimming pared 0 bases from V and 2 bases from J, leaving 12 bases between. The germline V gene has CDR1 SGHRS and CDR2 YFSETQ. The CDR3 has 15 residues. The chain's CDR3 is CASSLEQGIPYEQYF. The CDR3 DNA follows: TGCGCCAGCAGCTTGGAGCAGGGCATCCCCTACGAGCAGTACTTC. Complete variable domain (other parts from reference TRBV5-1 and TRBJ2-7): KAGVTQTPRYLIKTRGQQVTLSCSPISGHRSVSWYQQTPGQGLQFLFEYFSETQRNKGNFPGRFSGRQFSNSRSEMNVSTLELGDSALYLCASSLEQGIPYEQYFGPGTRLTVT.

The V call is TRBV5-1, the J call TRBJ1-1; D not resolved. Trimming removed 6 bases from V and 2 bases from J, with 11 bases in between. The CDR3 extends over 13 amino acids. CDR1 and CDR2 from the germline V gene are SGHRS and YFSETQ. CDR3 in DNA: TGCGCCAGCACCCTAGAACGAAACACTGAAGCTTTCTTT. The encoded protein is CASTLERNTEAFF. The variable domain in full, completed from reference TRBV5-1 and TRBJ1-1, reads KAGVTQTPRYLIKTRGQQVTLSCSPISGHRSVSWYQQTPGQGLQFLFEYFSETQRNKGNFPGRFSGRQFSNSRSEMNVSTLELGDSALYLCASTLERNTEAFFGQGTRLTVV.

The chain joins TRBV5-1 to TRBJ1-1, with 7 bases lining up with TRBD1. V dropped 5 bases and J dropped 4; count of bases not matched to a gene: 5. This CDR3 region has 13 residues. Germline lookup yields CDR1 SGHRS and CDR2 YFSETQ. CDR3 nucleotide sequence: TGCGCCAGCAGGGAAGCAGGGGGCACTGAAGCTTTCTTT. Translation: CASREAGGTEAFF.

V usage is TRBV21-1 and J usage is TRBJ2-7; the table's D call, TRBD1, was not checked against the DNA. TRBV21-1 is marked as a pseudogene. The CDR3 is made up of 14 amino acids. The CDR3 bases are TGTGCCAGCACCAAGGGACAGGGGAAATACGAGCAGTACTTC. Translated: CASTKGQGKYEQYF.

This clone was observed a single time. The V and J genes are TRBV4-1 and TRBJ1-1, with D hard to call. The CDR3 loop spans 15 amino acids. From germline, CDR1 is MGHRA and CDR2 YSYEKL. V dropped 1 base and J dropped 0 bases, with 9 bases sitting between them. CDR3 bases: TGCGCCAGCAGCCAAGGTGCAGATATGAACACTGAAGCTTTCTTT. Translating it yields CASSQGADMNTEAFF.

This clone showed up just a few times. The chain joins TRBV30 to TRBJ2-7; weak D call: TRBD1 (5 bases). CDR3 length: 12 residues. Trimming took 0 bases from V and 6 from J, leaving 9 bases between them. CDR1 is GTSNPN and CDR2 is SVGIG in the germline V gene (reference sequence). In DNA, the CDR3 is TGTGCCTGGAGTGTAGTGGGGCGCGAGCAGTACTTC. It translates to CAWSVVGREQYF.

CDR3 nucleotides: TGTGCCAGCTCACGGGACTGGACAGGGAAAGAGACCCAGTACTTC. It translates to CASSRDWTGKETQYF. The V call is TRBV18, the J call TRBJ2-5; 8 nucleotides align to TRBD1. The J segment lost 3 bases and the V segment lost 4 bases, leaving 7 bases of the junction unmatched. Germline lookup yields CDR1 KGHSH and CDR2 LQKENI. The CDR3 covers 15 residues.

This clone is a singleton in its sample. This chain links TRBV5-1 with TRBJ2-1; D might be TRBD1 (6 bases). There are 14 residues in the CDR3. Deletions cut 4 bases from V and 3 bases from J, with 11 bases between. Germline values: CDR1 SGHRS, CDR2 YFSETQ. CDR3 protein: CASSASQGYNEQFF. For the CDR3, the DNA is TGCGCCAGCAGCGCATCACAGGGCTACAATGAGCAGTTCTTC. The entire variable domain, with the rest obtained from reference TRBV5-1 and TRBJ2-1, is as follows: KAGVTQTPRYLIKTRGQQVTLSCSPISGHRSVSWYQQTPGQGLQFLFEYFSETQRNKGNFPGRFSGRQFSNSRSEMNVSTLELGDSALYLCASSASQGYNEQFFGPGTRLTVL.

This clone was observed once. The chain employs TRBV6-1 and TRBJ2-1; no reliable D call. The germline V and J ends were trimmed by 0 bases and 7 bases, with 7 bases remaining between them. CDR1 and CDR2 from the germline V gene are MNHNS and SASEGT. The CDR3 covers 13 residues. CDR3: CASSEALRNEQFF. In DNA form, the CDR3 reads TGTGCCAGCAGTGAAGCGCTTAGAAATGAGCAGTTCTTC.